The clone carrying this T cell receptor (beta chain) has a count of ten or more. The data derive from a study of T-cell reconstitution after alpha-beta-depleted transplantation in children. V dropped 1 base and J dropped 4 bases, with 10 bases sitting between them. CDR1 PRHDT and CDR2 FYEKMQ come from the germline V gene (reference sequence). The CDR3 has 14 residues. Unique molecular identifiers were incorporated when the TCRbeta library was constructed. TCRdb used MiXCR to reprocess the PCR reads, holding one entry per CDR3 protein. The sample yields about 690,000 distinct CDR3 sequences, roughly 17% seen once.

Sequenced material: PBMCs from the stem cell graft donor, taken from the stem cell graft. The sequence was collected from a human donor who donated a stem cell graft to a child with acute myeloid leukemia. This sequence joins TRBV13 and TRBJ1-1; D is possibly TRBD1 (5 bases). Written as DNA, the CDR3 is TGTGCCAGCAGCTTAGCTCGGGGGAGCACTGAAGCTTTCTTT. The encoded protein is CASSLARGSTEAFF.